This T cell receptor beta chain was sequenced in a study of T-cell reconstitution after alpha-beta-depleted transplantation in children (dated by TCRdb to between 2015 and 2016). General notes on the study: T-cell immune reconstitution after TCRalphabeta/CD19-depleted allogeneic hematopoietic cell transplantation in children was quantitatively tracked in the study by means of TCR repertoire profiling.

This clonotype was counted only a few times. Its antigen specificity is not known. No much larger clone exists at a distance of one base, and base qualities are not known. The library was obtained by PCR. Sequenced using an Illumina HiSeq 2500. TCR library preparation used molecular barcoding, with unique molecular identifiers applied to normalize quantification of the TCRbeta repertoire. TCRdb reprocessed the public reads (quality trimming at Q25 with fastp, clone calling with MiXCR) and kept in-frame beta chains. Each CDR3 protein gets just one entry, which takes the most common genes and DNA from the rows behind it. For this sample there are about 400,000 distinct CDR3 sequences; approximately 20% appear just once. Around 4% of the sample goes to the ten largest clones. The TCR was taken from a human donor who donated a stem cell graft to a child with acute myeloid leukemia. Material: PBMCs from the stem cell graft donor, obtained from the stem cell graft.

The CDR3 reads CSVSGLEALEQYF. The nucleotide sequence reads as follows: TGCAGCGTTTCGGGACTAGAAGCTCTCGAGCAGTACTTC. This sequence uses TRBV29-1 and TRBJ2-7; TRBD2 aligns with 8 central bases. The germline V gene provides CDR1 SQVTM and CDR2 ANQGSEA. Ends trimmed: V by 5 bases, J by 6 bases; bases unmatched to a gene: 9. Counted from cysteine to phenylalanine, this CDR3 has 13 amino acids. Only the CDR3 portion is preserved as DNA: 39 bases, with reading frame beginning at the first base.